The clone carrying this T cell receptor (beta chain) was seen only a few times. Its antigen is as yet unknown. From the 5' RACE reads, TCRdb called clonotypes with MiXCR, one entry per CDR3 protein. The sample consists of roughly 350,000 distinct CDR3 sequences, roughly 9% of them appearing once. Germline V gene data show CDR1 as LNHNV and CDR2 as YYDKDF (reference sequence). The CDR3 extends over 15 amino acids. Germline trimming cut 5 bases from V and 6 bases from J; bases unmatched to any gene: 10. The data were obtained in a study of identical twins. Study outcomes and limitations: Fewer insertions marked abundant cord blood beta clonotypes; young adult naive trended weakly, memory not at all. Invariant populations such as MAIT and iNKT cells could partly muddle zero-insertion analyses.

Sequencing used naive T cells sorted from blood. The origin of this receptor is a woman aged 50 to 60 in good health. This chain joins TRBV15 and TRBJ2-3, with TRBD2 identical over 8 bases. The CDR3 DNA sequence: TGTGCCACCAGCCTCCGGACTAGCTTGTCGGATACGCAGTATTTT. It translates to CATSLRTSLSDTQYF.